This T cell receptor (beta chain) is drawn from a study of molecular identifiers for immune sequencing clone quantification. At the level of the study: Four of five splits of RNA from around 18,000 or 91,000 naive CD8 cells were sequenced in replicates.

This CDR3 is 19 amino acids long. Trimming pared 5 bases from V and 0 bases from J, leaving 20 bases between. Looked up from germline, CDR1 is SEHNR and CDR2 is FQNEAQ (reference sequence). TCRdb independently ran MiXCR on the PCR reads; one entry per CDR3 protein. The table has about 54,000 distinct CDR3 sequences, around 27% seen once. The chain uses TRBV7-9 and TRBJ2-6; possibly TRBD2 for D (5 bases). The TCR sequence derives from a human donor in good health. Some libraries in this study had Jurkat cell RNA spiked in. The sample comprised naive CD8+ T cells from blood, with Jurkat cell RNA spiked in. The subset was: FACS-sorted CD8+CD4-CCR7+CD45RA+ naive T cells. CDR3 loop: CASSPAGLLPDSGANVLTF. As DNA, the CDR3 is TGTGCCAGCAGCCCAGCAGGACTCCTTCCCGACTCTGGGGCCAACGTCCTGACTTTC.